This T cell receptor (beta chain) comes out of a study of blood T cell repertoires in COVID-19. The wider study: In each case, the material was cDNA or gDNA derived from T cells, B-cell-depleted T cells, or PBMCs.

Germline CDR1 and CDR2: SGHTA and FQGNSA. This CDR3 is 17 amino acids long. V lost 2 bases to trimming and J lost 7 bases; unmatched junction nucleotides: 14. Clones were sequenced by immunoSEQ multiplex PCR, and TCRdb holds only the in-frame ones, with some missing. The repertoire has roughly 180,000 clones, around 76% of them found once; the top ten carry roughly 7.8%. The origin of this receptor is a woman between 50 and 59 years old with active or convalescent COVID-19. The sequenced material came from peripheral blood. This chain joins TRBV7-2 and TRBJ2-1; 7 bases match TRBD2. As DNA, the CDR3 is TGTGCCAGCAGCTTATACGGGACTACCCACGAGGTGAATGAGCAGTTCTTC. Residues: CASSLYGTTHEVNEQFF.